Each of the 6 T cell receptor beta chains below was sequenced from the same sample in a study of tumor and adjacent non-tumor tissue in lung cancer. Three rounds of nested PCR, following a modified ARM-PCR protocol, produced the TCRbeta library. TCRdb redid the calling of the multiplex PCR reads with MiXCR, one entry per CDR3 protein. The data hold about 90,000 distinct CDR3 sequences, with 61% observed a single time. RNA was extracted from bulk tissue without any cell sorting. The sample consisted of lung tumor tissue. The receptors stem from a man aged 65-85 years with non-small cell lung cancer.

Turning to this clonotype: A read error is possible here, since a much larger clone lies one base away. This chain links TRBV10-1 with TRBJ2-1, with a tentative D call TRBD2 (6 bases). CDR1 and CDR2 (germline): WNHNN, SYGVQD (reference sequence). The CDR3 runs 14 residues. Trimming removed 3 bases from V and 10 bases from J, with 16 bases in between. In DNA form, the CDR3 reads TGCGCCAGCAGTGATGCAATCGGGGGACGCGAGCAGTTCTTC. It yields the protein CASSDAIGGREQFF.

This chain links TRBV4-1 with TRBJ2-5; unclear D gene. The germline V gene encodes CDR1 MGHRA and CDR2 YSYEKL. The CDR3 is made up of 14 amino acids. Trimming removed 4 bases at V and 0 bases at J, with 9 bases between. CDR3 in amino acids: CASSPLTDQETQYF. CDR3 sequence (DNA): TGCGCCAGCAGCCCTCTAACTGACCAAGAGACCCAGTACTTC.

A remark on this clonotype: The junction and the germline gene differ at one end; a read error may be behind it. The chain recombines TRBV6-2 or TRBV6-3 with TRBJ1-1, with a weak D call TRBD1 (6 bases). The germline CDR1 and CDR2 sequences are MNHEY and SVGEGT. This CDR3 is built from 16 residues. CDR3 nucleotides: TGTACCAGCAGTCAACAGGGACGAGGGACGCGCTCTGAAGCTTTCTTT. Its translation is CTSSQQGRGTRSEAFF.

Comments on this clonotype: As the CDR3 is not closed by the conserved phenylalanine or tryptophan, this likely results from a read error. The CDR3 spells CASSPGDAGGGKLFL. CDR3 in DNA: TGTGCCAGCAGCCCGGGGGATGCCGGGGGCGGGAAGCTGTTTCTT. This chain joins TRBV11-1 and TRBJ2-2; D might be TRBD1 or TRBD2, each matching 6 bases. CDR3 size: 15 residues. Germline assignment: CDR1 SGHAT and CDR2 FQDESV (reference sequence).

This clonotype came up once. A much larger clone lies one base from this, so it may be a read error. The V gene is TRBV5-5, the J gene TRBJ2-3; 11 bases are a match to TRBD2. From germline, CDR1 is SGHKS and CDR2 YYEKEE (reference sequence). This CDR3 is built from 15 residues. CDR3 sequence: CASSPGTSGTYTQYF. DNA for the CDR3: TGTGCCAGCAGCCCCGGGACTAGCGGCACATATACGCAGTATTTT.

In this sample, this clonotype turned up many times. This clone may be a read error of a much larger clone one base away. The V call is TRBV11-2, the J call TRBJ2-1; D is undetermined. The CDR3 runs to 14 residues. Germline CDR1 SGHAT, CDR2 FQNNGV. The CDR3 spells CASSKDHSCNEQFF. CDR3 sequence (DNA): TGTGCCAGCAGCAAGGATCATTCCTGCAATGAGCAGTTCTTC.